The 18 T cell receptor beta chains given below trace back to one sample, sequenced in a study. Cells sorted as Tregs were CD4+, CD25+ and CD127-/low. Using its own MiXCR run on the 5' RACE reads, TCRdb lists one record per CDR3 protein. The table records approximately 40,000 distinct CDR3 sequences, around 20% of them present only once. Sequenced material: Tregs sorted from blood. The receptor source for this set is a female donor with breast cancer.

The CDR3 DNA sequence: TGTGCCAGCAGCTTGGGGACCGGAAACTATGGCTACACCTTC. Encoded protein: CASSLGTGNYGYTF. This chain joins TRBV5-4 and TRBJ1-2; D unclear. Germline V CDR1 and CDR2: SGHNT, YYREEE (reference sequence). The CDR3 is 14 amino acids. Between the trimmed V and J ends, which lost 0 bases and 2 bases, there was a span of 8 bases.

As concerns this clonotype: The junction departs from the called germline gene at one end, perhaps through a read error. The chain uses TRBV7-2 and TRBJ1-5; maybe TRBD1 (6 bases). This CDR3 has 13 residues. The germline V gene encodes CDR1 SGHTA and CDR2 FQGNSA. The CDR3 nucleotides are TGTGCCAGCAGCCCCGCGGGAGGACAGCCCCAGCGTTTT. It yields the protein CASSPAGGQPQRF.

This clonotype has a handful of counts. The chain couples TRBV2 to TRBJ1-4; D is unresolved. Trimming took 8 bases from V and 7 from J, leaving 17 bases between them. This CDR3 spans 14 amino acids. Germline V gives CDR1 SNHLY, CDR2 FYNNEI. Here the CDR3 reads CASAEVGATEKLFF. The CDR3 DNA reads TGTGCCAGCGCAGAAGTAGGTGCTACTGAAAAACTGTTTTTT.

CDR3 coding DNA: TGTGCCAGCAGCCAAGATATTGAAGCTTTCTTT. Translated: CASSQDIEAFF. The V gene is TRBV16, the J gene TRBJ1-1; no reliable D call. V was cut by 2 bases and J by 7 bases, with 5 bases left in between. This CDR3 comprises 11 residues. The V gene's germline CDR1 is KGHSY and CDR2 FQNENV.

This clonotype has just a few counts. The V and J genes are TRBV7-9 and TRBJ2-7, with 10 nucleotides matching TRBD1. The V gene's germline CDR1 is SEHNR and CDR2 FQNEAQ (reference sequence). This CDR3 spans 15 amino acids. Germline trimming cut 4 bases from V and 5 bases from J; bases unmatched to any gene: 8. The CDR3 coding sequence is TGTGCCAGCAGCTCCAGCACCGGGACAGGGGACGAGCAGTACTTC. Its protein is CASSSSTGTGDEQYF.

On this clonotype itself: This may be a read error: a much more frequent sequence differs by one nucleotide. Here the CDR3 reads CASSQDPQGASSPLHF. The CDR3 DNA is TGCGCCAGCAGCCAAGATCCGCAGGGCGCGAGTTCACCCCTCCACTTT. The chain employs TRBV4-1 and TRBJ1-6; perhaps TRBD1 as D (5 bases). The length of the CDR3 is 16 residues. Germline loops: CDR1 MGHRA, CDR2 YSYEKL. V was pared by 0 bases and J by 9 bases, with 15 bases between.

This clonotype was detected many times. This chain connects TRBV3-1 to TRBJ1-1; tentative D call: TRBD1 (5 bases). Trimming removed 5 bases from V and 7 bases from J, with 14 bases in between. This CDR3 is built from 13 residues. The germline gives CDR1 LGHDT, CDR2 YNNKEL (reference sequence). CDR3 coding DNA: TGTGCCAGCAGCGGGACCCCTGGGGGTGAAGCTTTCTTT. It translates to CASSGTPGGEAFF.

This clonotype was found many times. V is TRBV7-8 and J is TRBJ2-6; 10 nucleotides agree with TRBD1. Germline V CDR1 and CDR2: SGHVS, FQNEAQ. Trimming removed 5 bases from V and 5 bases from J; junction bases left unmatched: 15. The CDR3 covers 19 residues. The CDR3 sequence: CASSGQAGQGKRRANVLTF. CDR3 in DNA: TGTGCCAGCAGCGGGCAGGCGGGACAGGGGAAAAGGCGGGCCAACGTCCTGACTTTC.

This clonotype appeared many times. V usage is TRBV5-1 and J usage is TRBJ1-1; no clear D. Looked up from germline, CDR1 is SGHRS and CDR2 is YFSETQ. The CDR3 is made up of 16 amino acids. Trimming took 2 bases from V and 1 from J, leaving 15 bases between them. The CDR3 bases are TGCGCCAGCAGCTTACACATCGATCTGGAGAACACTGAAGCTTTCTTT. It codes for CASSLHIDLENTEAFF.

This clonotype has ten or more counts. The chain is built from TRBV15 and TRBJ1-5; D is unclear. CDR3 length: 15 residues. Per germline, CDR1 LNHNV and CDR2 YYDKDF (reference sequence). V lost 0 bases, J lost 8 bases, and 14 bases lay in between. CDR3 nucleotides: TGTGCCACCAGCAGAGATCAAGTAGGTGGTAAGCCCCAGCATTTT. As protein: CATSRDQVGGKPQHF. Full variable domain (rest looked up from reference TRBV15 and TRBJ1-5): DAMVIQNPRYQVTQFGKPVTLSCSQTLNHNVMYWYQQKSSQAPKLLFHYYDKDFNNEADTPDNFQSRRPNTSFCFLDIRSPGLGDTAMYLCATSRDQVGGKPQHFGDGTRLSIL.

This clonotype was seen many times. The chain recombines TRBV20-1 with TRBJ2-7, with TRBD2 identical over 9 bases. V was pared by 4 bases and J by 2 bases, with 0 bases of the junction left unmatched. This CDR3 comprises 12 residues. The germline CDR1 and CDR2 sequences are DFQATT and SNEGSKA (reference sequence). CDR3 amino acids: CSAKRGAYEQYF. CDR3 nucleotide sequence: TGCAGTGCTAAGCGGGGGGCCTACGAGCAGTACTTC.

In the case of this clonotype: This sequence may be a read error, since a much larger clone differs from it by one base. The genes are TRBV7-2 and TRBJ1-5; D uncertain. This CDR3 contains 14 residues. Germline CDR1 SGHTA, CDR2 FQGNSA. CDR3 coding DNA: TGTGCCAGCAGCCCTGTTTATAGCAATCAGCCCCGGCATTTT. Residues: CASSPVYSNQPRHF.

The V gene is TRBV5-5, the J gene TRBJ1-1; a weak D match, TRBD1 (5 bases). The CDR3 is made up of 13 amino acids. Trimming left V 2 bases short and J 8 bases short, with 13 bases between. Germline assignment: CDR1 SGHKS and CDR2 YYEKEE (reference sequence). CDR3 nucleotide sequence: TGTGCCAGCAGCTTAAGGGGCCGCCGAGAAGCTTTCTTT. It yields the protein CASSLRGRREAFF. Based on the CDR3 plus reference TRBV5-5 and TRBJ1-1, the full variable domain is DAGVTQSPTHLIKTRGQQVTLRCSPISGHKSVSWYQQVLGQGPQFIFQYYEKEERGRGNFPDRFSARQFPNYSSELNVNALLLGDSALYLCASSLRGRREAFFGQGTRLTVV.

The rearrangement links TRBV7-9 to TRBJ2-3; tentative D call: TRBD1 (6 bases). CDR1 is SEHNR, CDR2 FQNEAQ, per germline (reference sequence). The CDR3 contains 13 residues. Trimming shortened V by 3 bases and J by 2 bases, and 6 bases separated the two germline ends. The CDR3 DNA follows: TGTGCCAGCAGCTTGGGGGCCACAGATACGCAGTATTTT. The encoded protein is CASSLGATDTQYF.

Details on this clonotype: One base away lies a much larger clone, so this may be a sequencing read error. J is TRBJ2-7 and V is TRBV28; the D gene could be TRBD1 or TRBD2 (5 bases each). The germline gives CDR1 MDHEN, CDR2 SYDVKM. CDR3 size: 14 residues. V lost 6 bases, J lost 3 bases, and 15 bases lay in between. The CDR3 loop is CASRSLGTNYEQYF. The CDR3 region has the DNA TGTGCCAGCAGGTCCTTGGGGACCAACTACGAGCAGTACTTC.

This rearrangement joins TRBV6-2 or TRBV6-3 to TRBJ2-7; 9 bases are a match to TRBD1. CDR3 length: 15 amino acids. Germline V lookup: CDR1 MNHEY, CDR2 SVGEGT. Trimming took 5 bases from V and 2 from J; bases not matched to a gene: 7. CDR3 sequence reads: CASSRGQGRTYEQYF. The CDR3 region has the DNA TGTGCCAGCAGTCGCGGACAGGGGAGGACCTACGAGCAGTACTTC.

The genes are TRBV3-1 and TRBJ1-6; TRBD1 is a possible D gene (6 bases). The V gene's germline CDR1 is LGHDT and CDR2 YNNKEL (reference sequence). The V and J ends lost 4 bases and 8 bases respectively, with 12 bases between them. CDR3 size: 14 residues. The CDR3 loop is CASSPRGKDSPLHF. The DNA for the CDR3 is TGTGCCAGCAGCCCTAGGGGGAAAGATTCACCCCTCCACTTT.

This clonotype was seen a handful of times. The V gene is TRBV20-1, the J gene TRBJ2-1, with 12 positions matching TRBD2. The CDR3 is made up of 16 amino acids. Trimming took 0 bases from V and 7 from J; bases not matched to a gene: 7. The germline CDR1 and CDR2 sequences are DFQATT and SNEGSKA (reference sequence). The CDR3 sequence is CSARDLAGGISNEQFF. The CDR3 DNA sequence: TGCAGTGCTAGAGACCTAGCGGGAGGGATAAGTAATGAGCAGTTCTTC.